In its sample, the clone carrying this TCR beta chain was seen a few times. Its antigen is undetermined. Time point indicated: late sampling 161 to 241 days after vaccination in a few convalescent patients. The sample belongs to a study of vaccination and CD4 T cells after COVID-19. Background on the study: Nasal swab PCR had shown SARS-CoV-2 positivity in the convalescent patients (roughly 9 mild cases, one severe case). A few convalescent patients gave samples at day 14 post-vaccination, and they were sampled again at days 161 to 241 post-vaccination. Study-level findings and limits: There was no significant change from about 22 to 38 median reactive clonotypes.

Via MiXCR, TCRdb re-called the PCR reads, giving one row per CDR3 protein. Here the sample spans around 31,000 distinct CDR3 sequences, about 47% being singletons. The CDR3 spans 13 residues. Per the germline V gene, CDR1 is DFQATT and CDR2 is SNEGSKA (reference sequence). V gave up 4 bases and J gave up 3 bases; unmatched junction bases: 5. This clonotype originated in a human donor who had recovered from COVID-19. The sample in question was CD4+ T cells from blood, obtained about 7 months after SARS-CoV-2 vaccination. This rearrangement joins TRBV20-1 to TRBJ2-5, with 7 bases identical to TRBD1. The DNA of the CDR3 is TGCAGTGCTATTCACGACAGGGAAGAGACCCAGTACTTC. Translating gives CSAIHDREETQYF.